This T cell receptor beta chain was sequenced during a study of blood T cell repertoires in COVID-19. Whole-study context: The samples span acute and convalescent COVID-19 from the United States, Italy and Spain. PBMCs, B-cell-depleted T cells, or T cells provided the cDNA or gDNA that made up the material.

Per the study methods: Cell counts per sample came from amplifying reference gene primers. The method was immunoSEQ multiplex PCR; TCRdb's version includes in-frame clones alone and lacks a portion of them. Clone size and the V and J calls come from that table; the DNA yielded D and trimming. This sample carries about 41,000 clones, roughly 87% of them seen once, and the ten largest clones take 3.5% to 5.5%. V was cut by 0 bases and J by 2 bases, with 11 bases left in between. This CDR3 is 15 amino acids long. The origin of this receptor is a man in his fifties or sixties with acute or convalescent COVID-19. Sequenced material: peripheral blood. This chain connects TRBV5-3 to TRBJ1-1; D call uncertain. TRBV5-3 is filed as an ORF, its function uncertain. CDR3 loop: CARSLVFRSNTEAFF. As DNA, the CDR3 is TGTGCCAGAAGCTTGGTATTCAGGTCTAACACTGAAGCTTTCTTT.